This TCR beta chain was obtained from a study of Graves' ophthalmopathy and Graves' hyperthyroidism. The CDR3 runs to 14 residues. The V and J ends lost 6 bases and 3 bases respectively, with 14 bases between them. Germline CDR1 KGHSH, CDR2 LQKENI. TCR beta CDR3 regions were amplified from RNA transcripts. An initial RT-PCR round employing HTBI primers preceded a second-round multiplex PCR. MiXCR, run by TCRdb on the multiplex PCR reads, gives a single entry per CDR3 protein. The sample has some 410,000 distinct CDR3 sequences, about 21% seen once. V is TRBV18 and J is TRBJ1-1; maybe TRBD1 (6 bases). This clonotype originated in a young woman with stable Graves' hyperthyroidism. Sequenced material: peripheral blood. The CDR3 spells CASSLRQADTEAFF. In DNA form, the CDR3 reads TGTGCCAGCTCCCTCAGACAGGCGGACACTGAAGCTTTCTTT.